The rows below give T cell receptor beta chains drawn from one sample of a study of spatial heterogeneity in lung cancer. Using its own MiXCR run on the 5' RACE reads, TCRdb lists one record per CDR3 protein. The sample consists of about 47,000 distinct CDR3 sequences, around 6.7% of them appearing once. The starting material was PBMCs, obtained at follow-up. The receptors derive from a female donor with early-stage non-small cell lung cancer. CDR3s include the opening cysteine and the closing phenylalanine or tryptophan. The D gene is left open where the match is weak. Clone sizes are given selectively: once, few, many, or a class where the clone is expanded.

.	.	TRBJ1-2	TRBV29-1	TGCAGCGTTGTAGGGGCCAGTTGGGACTATGGCTACACCTTC	CSVVGASWDYGYTF
TRBD1	many	TRBJ2-5	TRBV12-3/TRBV12-4	TGTGCCAGCAGGGGCACCCCGACAGGGGCTCTCGGGACCCAGTACTTC	CASRGTPTGALGTQYF
.	many	TRBJ1-5	TRBV15	TGTGCCACATTTGCAGGAAATAGCAATCAGCCCCAGCATTTT	CATFAGNSNQPQHF
.	many	TRBJ1-4	TRBV5-5	TGTGCCAGCAGCTTTGGTGGCCGGGATGAAAAACTGTTTTTT	CASSFGGRDEKLFF
.	many	TRBJ2-1	TRBV5-1	TGCGCCAGCAGCTTGGGAGGGCTGGGCGAGCAGTTCTTC	CASSLGGLGEQFF
.	many	TRBJ2-7	TRBV7-9	TGTGCCAGCAGCTTAGCGGAGGTATCCTACGAGCAGTACTTC	CASSLAEVSYEQYF
TRBD2	.	TRBJ2-1	TRBV6-2/TRBV6-3	TGTGCCACCACCGGGACTAGCATGTACAATGAGCAGTTCTTC	CATTGTSMYNEQFF
TRBD1	many	TRBJ1-2	TRBV20-1	TGCAGTGCAAATGTTCCGGGACAGGGTGGGAATGGCTACACCTTC	CSANVPGQGGNGYTF
TRBD2	many	TRBJ2-2	TRBV29-1	TGCAGCGTTGAATCAACTAGCGGCCACGGGGAGCTGTTTTTT	CSVESTSGHGELFF
TRBD1	few	TRBJ2-5	TRBV6-5	TGTGCCAGCAGTATCCAAGGGGGCGAGAGAGAGACCCAGTACTTC	CASSIQGGERETQYF
.	.	TRBJ1-3	TRBV19	TGTGCCAGAGACCCCGGGAACACCATATATTTT	CARDPGNTIYF
.	few	TRBJ2-7	TRBV3-1	TGTGCCAGCAGCCACCGGCAGGCCTTCGACGAGCAGTACTTC	CASSHRQAFDEQYF
TRBD1	.	TRBJ1-2	TRBV29-1	TGCAGTGCCAGCCCGGGACAGGGGTATGGCTACACCTTC	CSASPGQGYGYTF
TRBD1	.	TRBJ2-3	TRBV7-3	TGTGCCAGCAGCGATCCGGGACAGGGTGGAGATACGCAGTATTTT	CASSDPGQGGDTQYF
.	many	TRBJ1-6	TRBV28	TGTGCCAGCAGTTTGATAGACGGTAATTCACCCCTCCACTTT	CASSLIDGNSPLHF
.	many	TRBJ2-6	TRBV29-1	TGCAGCGTTGGCGTGGGTGGGGCCAACGTCCTGACTTTC	CSVGVGGANVLTF
.	many	TRBJ2-7	TRBV29-1	TGCAGCGCCCTGAAGGGGGTCGAGCAGTACTTC	CSALKGVEQYF
.	few	TRBJ1-1	TRBV18	TGTGCCAGCTCGCAGGGCAGGGACACTGAAGCTTTCTTT	CASSQGRDTEAFF
.	many	TRBJ1-6	TRBV6-5	TGTGCCAGCAGTTATAACCCCGGGAGCTCACCCCTCCACTTT	CASSYNPGSSPLHF
.	many	TRBJ2-3	TRBV28	TGTGCCAGCAGTCTCCGGGACTTAAGCACAGATACGCAGTATTTT	CASSLRDLSTDTQYF
.	few	TRBJ1-1	TRBV5-1	TGCGCCAGCAGCTGGGGGACGTCGAACACTGAAGCTTTCTTT	CASSWGTSNTEAFF
TRBD1	few	TRBJ2-3	TRBV20-1	TGCAGTGCGTGGGACAGGGTAAACGGGGGAGATACGCAGTATTTT	CSAWDRVNGGDTQYF
.	.	TRBJ1-4	TRBV20-1	TGCAGTGCTAGAGATAAAGAACAGGGCGGAAAACTGTTTTTT	CSARDKEQGGKLFF
.	many	TRBJ2-5	TRBV24-1	TGTGCCACCAGTGATTGGGGGCTTGGGGAGACCCAGTACTTC	CATSDWGLGETQYF
TRBD2	few	TRBJ2-1	TRBV2	TGTGCCAGCAGTGAGACGGGGGGGCAAAAAAAGTTCTTC	CASSETGGQKKFF
.	many	TRBJ1-2	TRBV28	TGTGCCAGCAGTTTAGCGTCGACGGAAGGGGGCTATGGCTACACCTTC	CASSLASTEGGYGYTF
.	many	TRBJ2-2	TRBV5-5	TGTGCCAGCAGCTTGGTGGCGCAAAGCGGGGAGCTGTTTTTT	CASSLVAQSGELFF
.	many	TRBJ2-1	TRBV4-3	TGCGCCAGCAGCCAAGATTATGTGGGGAATGAGCAGTTCTTC	CASSQDYVGNEQFF
.	many	TRBJ2-7	TRBV7-2	TGTGCCAGCAGCTCCTCACGGGTCTACGAGCAGTACTTC	CASSSSRVYEQYF
.	many	TRBJ2-1	TRBV5-1	TGCGCCAGCAGAGCGACAGGTTTTTCCTACAATGAGCAGTTCTTC	CASRATGFSYNEQFF
.	few	TRBJ2-2	TRBV12-3/TRBV12-4	TGTGCCAGCAGTTCCCTTCAGGGAATCACCGGGGAGCTGTTTTTT	CASSSLQGITGELFF
.	many	TRBJ1-1	TRBV7-9	TGTGCCAGCAGCCCAAGCCCGGACAGTGAAGCTTTCTTT	CASSPSPDSEAFF
TRBD1	many	TRBJ1-3	TRBV7-9	TGTGCCAGCAGCTTGGACGGGACAGGACGCACCATATATTTT	CASSLDGTGRTIYF
TRBD1	many	TRBJ2-5	TRBV5-6	TGTGCCAGCAGCTTGAACAGGGGAGAGACCCAGTACTTC	CASSLNRGETQYF
.	.	TRBJ1-1	TRBV6-2/TRBV6-3	TGTGCCAGCAGTTACGAGGAAGATAAAACGGGTTTAGTCGCTTTCTTT	CASSYEEDKTGLVAFF
TRBD2	many	TRBJ2-2	TRBV5-4	TGTGCCAGCAGCTTGCCTAGCGGGGGCCGAAACACCGGGGAGCTGTTTTTT	CASSLPSGGRNTGELFF
.	many	TRBJ2-1	TRBV28	TGTGCCAGCACTAGGGTCCTCTCCTACAATGAGCAGTTCTTC	CASTRVLSYNEQFF
TRBD1	many	TRBJ2-1	TRBV12-3/TRBV12-4	TGTGCCAGCAGTTCCCGGGACAGATCCTACAATGAGCAGTTCTTC	CASSSRDRSYNEQFF
.	.	TRBJ1-3	TRBV7-2	TGTGTCAGCAGCCCCCGTCAGGGAGTGCTCTCTGGAAACACCATATATTTT	CVSSPRQGVLSGNTIYF
TRBD2	many	TRBJ2-5	TRBV28	TGTGCCAGCAGTTTAATTTTGGCGGGGGGGGAGACCCAGTACTTC	CASSLILAGGETQYF
.	many	TRBJ2-3	TRBV6-1	TGTGCAAGCAGCCAAAAACCAGGCACAGATACGCAGTATTTT	CASSQKPGTDTQYF
.	many	TRBJ1-3	TRBV9	TGTGCCAGCAGGAAGTCCTCTGGAAACACCATATATTTT	CASRKSSGNTIYF
.	many	TRBJ1-3	TRBV18	TGTGCCACCTCCAGGGCCGGGGCAGGAAACACCATATATTTT	CATSRAGAGNTIYF
.	.	TRBJ1-6	TRBV5-1	TGCGCCAGCAGCTTGGTGGGGAGGTCACCCCTCCACTTT	CASSLVGRSPLHF
TRBD1	many	TRBJ2-1	TRBV20-1	TGCAGTGCTACACAGGGGGCCTACAATGAGCAGTTCTTC	CSATQGAYNEQFF
TRBD1	many	TRBJ1-2	TRBV3-1	TGTGCCAGCAGCCAAGGACAGGGCTACTATGGCTACACCTTC	CASSQGQGYYGYTF
TRBD2	many	TRBJ2-3	TRBV6-6	TGTGCCAGCAGGACAACTAGCGGGGGCACAGATACGCAGTATTTT	CASRTTSGGTDTQYF
TRBD2	many	TRBJ2-3	TRBV4-3	TGCGCCAGCAGCCAAGACCCAGGGACTAGCGGGGGACCCACAGATACGCAGTATTTT	CASSQDPGTSGGPTDTQYF